This TCR beta chain was documented in a study of shared T cell receptors in the human thymus. The method was immunoSEQ multiplex PCR; TCRdb's version includes in-frame clones alone and lacks a portion of them. The repertoire holds 700,000 to 750,000 clones, with roughly 85% as singletons. The V gene end was trimmed by 5 bases and the J gene end by 1 base; junction bases not matched to a gene: 7. Germline V gene lookup returns CDR1 MNHEY and CDR2 SMNVEV (reference sequence). The CDR3 is made up of 16 amino acids. The same sample was also used in a study of human thymus T cells. That work adds: Donors consisted of healthy Finnish infants (having corrective surgery for congenital heart defects). Thymus pieces cut out during corrective heart surgery were the tissue that was used. Related research found strongly overlapping thymic repertoires in unrelated individuals.

This clonotype originated in a girl under two years old with a congenital heart defect. The chain links TRBV27 to TRBJ2-2; TRBD1 matches at 7 bases. Sequencing was performed on thymocytes. CDR3 region: CASSRKTGKNTGELFF. The CDR3 coding sequence is TGTGCCAGCAGTCGAAAGACAGGGAAGAACACCGGGGAGCTGTTTTTT.